This TCR beta chain was captured in a study of shared clonotypes between healthy human individuals. A remark on this clone: The antigen is unknown.

Germline V gene sequence: CDR1 ENHRY, CDR2 SYGVKD. The V gene lost 2 bases and the J gene lost 6 bases, with 13 bases spanning the gap. The CDR3 spans 14 residues. General study points: Estimated clonotype richness was generally higher in naive than memory subsets. Relative to clonotypes present in all four donors, those not shared had lower generation probabilities.

The split of CD4+ cells yielded CD45RA+ naive and CD45RA-negative memory subsets. Only in-frame clones appear in the TCRdb table, and some are missing; sequencing was by immunoSEQ multiplex PCR. Among 2,500,000 or so clones listed, approximately 93% were seen once. The TCR originated in a man aged 18 to 29 in good health. Some clones in this sample may be carry-over from other donors' samples. Sample: naive CD4+ T cells from PBMCs. Documented subset: CD45RA+ positively selected. The chain employs TRBV10-3 and TRBJ1-1; a possible D gene is TRBD1 (6 bases). CDR3 sequence: CAISEITGSPEAFF. CDR3 DNA: TGTGCCATCAGTGAGATAACAGGGTCCCCTGAAGCTTTCTTT.